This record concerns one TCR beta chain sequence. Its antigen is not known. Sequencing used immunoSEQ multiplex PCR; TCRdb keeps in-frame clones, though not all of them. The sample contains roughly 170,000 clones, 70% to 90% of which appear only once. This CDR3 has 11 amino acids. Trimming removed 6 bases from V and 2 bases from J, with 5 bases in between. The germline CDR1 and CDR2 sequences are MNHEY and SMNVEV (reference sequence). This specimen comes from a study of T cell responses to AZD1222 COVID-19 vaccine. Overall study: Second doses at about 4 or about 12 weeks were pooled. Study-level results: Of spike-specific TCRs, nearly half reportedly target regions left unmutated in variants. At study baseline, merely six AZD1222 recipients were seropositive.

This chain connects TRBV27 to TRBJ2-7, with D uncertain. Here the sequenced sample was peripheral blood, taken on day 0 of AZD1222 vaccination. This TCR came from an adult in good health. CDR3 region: CASRTTYEQYF. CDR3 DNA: TGTGCCAGCAGAACGACCTACGAGCAGTACTTC.